This TCR beta chain originates from a study of blood T cell repertoires in COVID-19. Study-wide context: Whether acute or convalescent, the COVID-19 samples came from the United States, Italy and Spain. Nucleic acid was either cDNA or gDNA, and it came from T cells, B-cell-depleted T cells, or PBMCs.

V was pared by 0 bases and J by 6 bases, with 14 bases between. Germline lookup yields CDR1 MGHRA and CDR2 YSYEKL. The CDR3 extends over 15 amino acids. In the source study's methods: Nucleated cell number was recorded as an estimate derived from reference gene primer amplification. Produced via immunoSEQ multiplex PCR; TCRdb's table is partial and in-frame only. That table is the source of V, J and clone size, and D and trimming were worked out from the DNA. The repertoire includes about 260,000 clones, 65% to 90% of them detected once, and around 1.8% sits in the top ten. Sequencing used peripheral blood. This clonotype was obtained from a man younger than 40 with active or convalescent COVID-19. The chain employs TRBV4-1 and TRBJ1-2; maybe TRBD1 (6 bases). The CDR3 DNA follows: TGCGCCAGCAGCCAAGATCCTCAGGGGCGAGATGGCTACACCTTC. Protein sequence: CASSQDPQGRDGYTF.